The T cell receptor beta chain under discussion was sequenced for a study of blood T cell repertoires in COVID-19. There are 13 residues in the CDR3. CDR1 is LNHDA and CDR2 is SQIVND in the germline V gene (reference sequence). Trimming cost V 6 bases and J 7 bases; bases outside gene matches: 7. This table comes from immunoSEQ multiplex PCR, and its TCRdb copy is limited to in-frame clones, with some not included. The sample includes hundreds of thousands of clones, roughly nine tenths seen only once; the top ten take more than 0.95%. This TCR was recovered from a man aged 25 to 45 who had recovered from COVID-19. Input material: PBMCs or T cells enriched from blood (not recorded which). The chain links TRBV19 to TRBJ2-5; 8 positions match TRBD1. Written as DNA, the CDR3 is TGTGCCAGTAGCATGACAGGGGTGGGGACCCAGTACTTC. As protein: CASSMTGVGTQYF.